In this sample, the clone carrying this T cell receptor (beta chain) turned up a few times. This sample was taken from a study of identical twins. This CDR3 contains 14 residues. V was cut by 2 bases and J by 6 bases, with 12 bases left in between. CDR1 and CDR2 (germline): SGHVS, FNYEAQ. TCRdb fed the 5' RACE reads into MiXCR, producing one record per CDR3 protein. This table has 500,000 to 700,000 distinct CDR3 sequences, 7% to 7.5% appearing once. This same sample was also part of a study on yellow fever vaccine responses in identical twins.

The chain is built from TRBV7-6 and TRBJ2-3, with unresolved D. Sequences were obtained from PBMCs. The clonotype was recovered from a woman aged 18-29 years in good health. CDR3 sequence: CASSLLGKFDTQYF. The CDR3, as DNA: TGTGCCAGCAGCTTATTGGGGAAGTTCGATACGCAGTATTTT.